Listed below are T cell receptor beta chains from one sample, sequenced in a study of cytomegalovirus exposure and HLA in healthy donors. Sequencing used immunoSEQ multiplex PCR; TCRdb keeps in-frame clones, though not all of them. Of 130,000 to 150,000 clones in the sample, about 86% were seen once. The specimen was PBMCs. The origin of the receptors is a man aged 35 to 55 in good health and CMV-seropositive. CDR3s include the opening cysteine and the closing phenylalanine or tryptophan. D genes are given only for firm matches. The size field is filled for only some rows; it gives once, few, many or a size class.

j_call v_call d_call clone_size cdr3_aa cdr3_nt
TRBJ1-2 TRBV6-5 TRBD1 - CASRRGQGGNYGYTF TGTGCCAGCCGCCGAGGACAGGGCGGTAACTATGGCTACACCTTC
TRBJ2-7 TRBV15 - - CATSPKEAYEQYF TGTGCCACCAGCCCCAAAGAGGCCTACGAGCAGTACTTC
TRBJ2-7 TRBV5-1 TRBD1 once CASSLSSGTGAREQYF TGCGCCAGCAGCTTGTCGAGTGGGACAGGGGCCCGGGAGCAGTACTTC
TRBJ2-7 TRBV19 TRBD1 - CASSYRQGARYEQYF TGTGCCAGTAGTTATCGACAGGGGGCACGCTACGAGCAGTACTTC
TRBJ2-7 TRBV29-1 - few CSVLTSGGSYEQYF TGCAGCGTACTCACCTCGGGTGGGTCCTACGAGCAGTACTTC
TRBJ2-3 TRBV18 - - CASSPPLAPDTQYF TGTGCCAGCTCACCACCCTTGGCCCCAGATACGCAGTATTTT
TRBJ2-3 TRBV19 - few CASSIVAGIDTQYF TGTGCCAGTAGTATAGTTGCGGGGATAGATACGCAGTATTTT
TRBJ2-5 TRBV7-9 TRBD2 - CASSLALAGARAQYF TGTGCCAGCAGCTTAGCCCTAGCGGGGGCGCGGGCCCAGTACTTC
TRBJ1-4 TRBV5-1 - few CASSLQGRTNEKLFF TGCGCCAGCAGCTTGCAGGGGCGAACTAATGAAAAACTGTTTTTT
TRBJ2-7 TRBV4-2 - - CASSQEYPSEYYEQYF TGTGCCAGCAGCCAAGAATACCCTAGCGAGTACTACGAGCAGTACTTC
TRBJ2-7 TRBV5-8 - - CASSLWGSYEQYF TGTGCCAGCAGCTTGTGGGGCAGTTACGAGCAGTACTTC
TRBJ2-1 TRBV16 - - CASSQSLGALEQFF TGTGCCAGCAGCCAATCGCTAGGGGCCCTTGAGCAGTTCTTC
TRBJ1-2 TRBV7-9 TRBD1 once CASSLPTGTGAGYTF TGTGCCAGCAGCTTACCGACGGGGACAGGGGCTGGCTACACCTTC
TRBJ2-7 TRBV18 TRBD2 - CASSPRLAATYEQYF TGTGCCAGCTCACCAAGACTAGCGGCTACCTACGAGCAGTACTTC
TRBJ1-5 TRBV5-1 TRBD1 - CASSFTGDQPQHF TGCGCCAGCAGCTTCACAGGGGACCAGCCCCAGCATTTT
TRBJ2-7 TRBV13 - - CASSPSGHYEQYF TGTGCCAGCAGCCCCTCAGGACACTACGAGCAGTACTTC
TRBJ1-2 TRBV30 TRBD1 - CAWMRRTGFNYGYTF TGTGCCTGGATGCGTCGGACAGGCTTTAACTATGGCTACACCTTC
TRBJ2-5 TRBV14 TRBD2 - CASSQGIWASGSETQYF TGTGCCAGCAGCCAAGGGATTTGGGCTAGCGGGAGTGAGACCCAGTACTTC
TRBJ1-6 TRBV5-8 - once CASSLEQGRVVNSPLHF TGTGCCAGCAGCTTGGAACAGGGCCGGGTCGTCAATTCACCCCTCCACTTT
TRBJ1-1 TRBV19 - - CASSARMILNTEAFF TGTGCCAGTAGTGCCAGGATGATTTTGAACACTGAAGCTTTCTTT
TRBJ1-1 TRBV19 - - CASSMTHNTEAFF TGTGCCAGTAGTATGACACATAACACTGAAGCTTTCTTT
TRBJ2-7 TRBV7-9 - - CASSFLSGLRDEQYF TGTGCCAGCAGCTTTTTAAGCGGCCTTCGGGACGAGCAGTACTTC
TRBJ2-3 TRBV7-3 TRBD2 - CASSPWAGGATSTDTQYF TGTGCCAGCAGCCCATGGGCCGGGGGGGCCACTAGCACAGATACGCAGTATTTT
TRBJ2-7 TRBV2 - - CASRDTGTLRPYEQYF TGTGCCAGCAGAGATACCGGGACTCTAAGGCCCTACGAGCAGTACTTC
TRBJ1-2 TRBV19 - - CASSPVGDTYYGYTF TGTGCCAGTAGTCCCGTGGGGGACACGTACTATGGCTACACCTTC
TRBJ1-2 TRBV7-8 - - CASSLEAGNHGYTF TGTGCCAGCAGCTTAGAAGCCGGGAACCATGGCTACACCTTC
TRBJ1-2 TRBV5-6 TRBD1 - CASSLAGTGGNYGYTF TGTGCCAGCAGCTTGGCGGGGACAGGGGGCAACTATGGCTACACCTTC
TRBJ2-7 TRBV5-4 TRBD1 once CASSFQDRAYEQYF TGTGCCAGCAGCTTCCAGGACAGGGCCTACGAGCAGTACTTC
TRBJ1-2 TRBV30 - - CAWTNLRAGLGYGYTF TGTGCCTGGACTAACCTCAGGGCAGGGTTGGGGTATGGCTACACCTTC
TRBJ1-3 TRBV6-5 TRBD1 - CASSRGQFSGNTIYF TGTGCCAGCAGTAGGGGACAGTTTTCGGGAAACACCATATATTTT
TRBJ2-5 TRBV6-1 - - CASRQGKGETQYF TGTGCCAGCAGGCAGGGCAAGGGGGAGACCCAGTACTTC
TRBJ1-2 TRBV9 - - CASSDSGLYGYTF TGTGCCAGCAGCGATTCAGGGCTCTATGGCTACACCTTC
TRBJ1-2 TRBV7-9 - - CASSYRAGYTF TGTGCCAGCAGCTACAGGGCAGGCTACACCTTC
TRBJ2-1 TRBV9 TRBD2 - CASSVASGGYNEQFF TGTGCCAGCAGCGTAGCTAGCGGGGGGTACAATGAGCAGTTCTTC
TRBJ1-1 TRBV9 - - CASSVDGRGAYTEAFF TGTGCCAGCAGCGTAGATGGGCGGGGGGCCTACACTGAAGCTTTCTTT
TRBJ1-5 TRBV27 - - CASNERSQGHSNQPQHF TGTGCCAGCAACGAACGGTCGCAGGGTCATAGCAATCAGCCCCAGCATTTT
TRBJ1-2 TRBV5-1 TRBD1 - CASRMTGQAGYTF TGCGCCAGCAGAATGACAGGGCAGGCTGGCTACACCTTC
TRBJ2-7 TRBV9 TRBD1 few CASSHTGGASYEQYF TGTGCCAGCAGCCACACAGGGGGCGCGTCATACGAGCAGTACTTC
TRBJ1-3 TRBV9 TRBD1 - CASSVEDRVDTIYF TGTGCCAGCAGCGTAGAAGACAGGGTGGACACCATATATTTT
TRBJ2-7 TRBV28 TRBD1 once CASSTFGQGAYEQYF TGTGCCAGCAGTACCTTCGGACAGGGGGCCTACGAGCAGTACTTC
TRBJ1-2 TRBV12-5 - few CASGLVQNGYTF TGTGCTAGTGGTTTGGTCCAAAATGGCTACACCTTC
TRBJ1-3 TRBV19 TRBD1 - CASSTPGTGAGNTIYF TGTGCCAGTAGTACCCCCGGGACAGGGGCCGGAAACACCATATATTTT
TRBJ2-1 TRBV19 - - CASSISSYNEQFF TGTGCCAGTAGTATCTCCTCCTACAATGAGCAGTTCTTC
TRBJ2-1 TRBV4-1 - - CASSPRANEQFF TGCGCCAGCAGCCCCAGGGCGAATGAGCAGTTCTTC
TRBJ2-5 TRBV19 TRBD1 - CASSIGQGQETQYF TGTGCCAGTAGTATCGGACAGGGCCAAGAGACCCAGTACTTC
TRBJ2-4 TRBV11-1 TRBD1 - CASSLNIQGSAIQYF TGTGCCAGCAGCTTAAATATACAGGGGAGTGCCATTCAGTACTTC
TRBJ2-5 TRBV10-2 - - CASSQQFQETQYF TGCGCCAGCAGCCAACAGTTCCAAGAGACCCAGTACTTC
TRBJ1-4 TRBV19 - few CASSPRRGLAEKLFF TGTGCCAGTAGCCCAAGGCGGGGGTTAGCGGAAAAACTGTTTTTT
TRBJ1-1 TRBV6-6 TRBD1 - CASSYPPGTANTEAFF TGTGCCAGCAGTTACCCCCCTGGGACAGCGAACACTGAAGCTTTCTTT